Given below is one T cell receptor beta chain in context. The CDR3 contains 11 residues. V dropped 4 bases and J dropped 0 bases, with 3 bases sitting between them. Germline CDR1 reads GTSNPN; CDR2 reads SVGIG (reference sequence). The data were taken from a study of cytomegalovirus exposure and HLA in healthy donors. In the study overall: Later analysis reported that the roughly 110 validation repertoires shared the platform of the roughly 710 first-cohort repertoires.

Sequenced by immunoSEQ multiplex PCR; TCRdb stores in-frame clones only, minus some. This sample yields some 350,000 clones, of which roughly 87% are seen a single time; approximately 1% belongs to the top ten. The gene calls are TRBV30 and TRBJ1-2; no definite D call. Material: PBMCs. This clonotype originated in a woman younger than 45 in good health and CMV-seropositive. In DNA form, the CDR3 reads TGTGCCTGGATGTCTAACTATGGCTACACCTTC. Protein product: CAWMSNYGYTF.